The clone carrying this T cell receptor beta chain was counted at least ten times. The sample originates from a study of T cells after posttransplantation cyclophosphamide. J was trimmed by 2 bases and V by 6 bases; bases with no gene match: 3. The CDR3 has 14 amino acids. Germline V gene sequence: CDR1 LNHDA, CDR2 SQIVND (reference sequence). TCRdb's table, derived via immunoSEQ multiplex PCR, lists solely in-frame clones and lacks some. The sample counts 38,000 or so clones, none seen once; the ten largest own 2% to 2.5%. On the day of bone marrow donation, the related graft donor provided peripheral blood.

This sequence originates from a middle-aged man in good health, CMV-negative, and a related stem cell transplant donor. The chain joins TRBV19 to TRBJ2-7, with 11 positions matching TRBD1. The sequenced sample consisted of PBMCs. CDR3 in DNA: TGTGCCAGTAGACAGGGACAGGGGGCCTACGAGCAGTACTTC. It translates to CASRQGQGAYEQYF.